Included here is one T cell receptor beta chain sequence, with context. Antigen specificity is unknown. Time point specified: week 35, safety follow-up. Doses of 300 ug of mutant IDH1 20-mer peptide were given with topical imiquimod. The donors' diagnosis was new WHO grade 3 or 4 astrocytoma that was IDH1-mutant and ATRX-lost. This record comes from a study of a mutant IDH1 vaccine in newly diagnosed glioma. Study details: Vaccination started 4-6 weeks after radiotherapy alone, or with temozolomide cycles. Therapy received beforehand was radiotherapy, temozolomide, or both, with most patients given both. Visits V12 and V13 fell at weeks 35 and 47, respectively.

V was shortened by 5 bases and J by 0 bases, with 12 bases between the two germline ends. This CDR3 contains 15 residues. Germline CDR1 reads SGHTA; CDR2 reads FQGNSA. Sequencing was performed with immunoSEQ multiplex PCR; in TCRdb, only in-frame clones are kept and a portion is missing. Among about 54,000 clones listed, 80% to 85% were seen once. The rearrangement links TRBV7-2 to TRBJ2-3; D may match TRBD1 or TRBD2 (6 bases each). This TCR was recovered from a woman younger than 30 with glioma. Sequenced here: PBMCs, sampled from a glioma patient whose treatment included an IDH1 peptide vaccine. This chain's CDR3 is CASSPRGASTDTQYF. DNA for the CDR3: TGTGCCAGCAGCCCAAGGGGGGCTAGCACAGATACGCAGTATTTT.